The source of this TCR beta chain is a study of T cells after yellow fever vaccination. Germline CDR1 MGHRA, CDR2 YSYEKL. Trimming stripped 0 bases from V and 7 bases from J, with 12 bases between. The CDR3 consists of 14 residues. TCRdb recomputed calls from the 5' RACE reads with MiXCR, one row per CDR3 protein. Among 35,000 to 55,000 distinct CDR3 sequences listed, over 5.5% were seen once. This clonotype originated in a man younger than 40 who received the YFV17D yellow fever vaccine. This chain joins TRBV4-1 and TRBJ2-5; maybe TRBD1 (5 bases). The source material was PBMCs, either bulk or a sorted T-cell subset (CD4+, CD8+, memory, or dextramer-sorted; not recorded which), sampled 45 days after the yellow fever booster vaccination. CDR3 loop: CASSQEDIPRTQYF. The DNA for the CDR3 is TGCGCCAGCAGCCAAGAGGACATACCCCGGACCCAGTACTTC.